This TCR beta chain was sequenced during a study of blood T cells in healthy people across ages. Notes on the study in general: Investigators treated diversity estimates from one million T cells as underestimates.

This clonotype was seen a handful of times. The target antigen is unknown. Germline V lookup: CDR1 SNHLY, CDR2 FYNNEI. The CDR3 spans 15 residues. A second PCR of 7 to 11 cycles used a sample-barcoded 5' primer and a J-beta primer mix. A template-switch adaptor containing 12 random nucleotides labeled each cDNA molecule. TCRdb independently ran MiXCR on the 5' RACE reads; one entry per CDR3 protein. The sample consists of 800,000 to 1,300,000 distinct CDR3 sequences, approximately 26% of them appearing once. These data also featured in a second study, about T cells of mothers and their children. That source adds: The donors comprised about six children and their three healthy Caucasian mothers.

This sequence was found in a girl aged 2 to 10 in good health. The chain has TRBV2 and TRBJ2-7; the match to TRBD2 covers 10 bases. Matching the DNA end better, TRBJ2-1 makes the J call doubtful. The sequenced sample consisted of blood. This chain's CDR3 is CASSESSGGGNEQFF. As DNA, the CDR3 is TGTGCCAGCAGTGAATCGAGCGGGGGGGGCAATGAGCAGTTCTTC.